Reported below is one TCR beta chain. Germline loops: CDR1 SGHTA, CDR2 FQGTGA. This CDR3 comprises 12 residues. Trimming pared 4 bases from V and 8 bases from J, leaving 11 bases between. CD45RO-negative, CCR7-selected cells formed the naive CD8 fraction, which excluded terminally differentiated effector memory CD45RA+ cells. This entry is derived from a study of shared clonotypes between healthy human individuals. Repertoires were generated with immunoSEQ multiplex PCR, while TCRdb's copy carries only in-frame clones and drops some. This table holds 2 million or so clones, about 94% found once. The receptor comes from a man aged 18 to 30 in good health. Material for sequencing was naive CD8+ T cells sorted from blood. The chain joins TRBV7-3 to TRBJ1-1; D may be TRBD1 (5 bases). CDR3 in amino acids: CASSYPGREAFF. Here the CDR3 DNA reads TGTGCCAGCAGCTACCCGGGACGGGAAGCTTTCTTT.